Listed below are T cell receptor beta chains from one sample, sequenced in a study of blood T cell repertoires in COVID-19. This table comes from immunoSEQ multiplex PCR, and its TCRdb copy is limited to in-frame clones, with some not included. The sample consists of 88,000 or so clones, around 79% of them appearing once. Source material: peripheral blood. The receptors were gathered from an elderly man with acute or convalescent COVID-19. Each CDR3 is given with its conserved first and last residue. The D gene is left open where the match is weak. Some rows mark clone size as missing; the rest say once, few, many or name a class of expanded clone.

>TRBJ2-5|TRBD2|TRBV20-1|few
TGCAGTGCTAGTGATTCGCGGGGGGCCAGGGAGACCCAGTACTTC
CSASDSRGARETQYF
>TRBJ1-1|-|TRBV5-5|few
TGTGCCAGCAGCTGGGGACTCTTGAACACTGAAGCTTTCTTT
CASSWGLLNTEAFF
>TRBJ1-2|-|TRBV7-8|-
TGTGCCAGCAGCTTAGTAGAACAGGGTGTCGGCTACACCTTC
CASSLVEQGVGYTF
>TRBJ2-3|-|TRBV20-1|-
TGCAGTGCTACCCGGACAGATACGCAGTATTTT
CSATRTDTQYF
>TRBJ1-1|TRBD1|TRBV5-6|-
TGTGCCAGCAGCTTGGGTAGGACAGGGACTGAAGCTTTCTTT
CASSLGRTGTEAFF
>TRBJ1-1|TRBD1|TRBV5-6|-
TGTGCCAGCAGCTTAAGAGGGGGCCTCACTGAAGCTTTCTTT
CASSLRGGLTEAFF
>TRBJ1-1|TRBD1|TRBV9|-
TGTGCCAGCAGCCCCCGACAGGGTCTTTTGAACACTGAAGCTTTCTTT
CASSPRQGLLNTEAFF
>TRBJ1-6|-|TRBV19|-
TGTGCCAGTAAGGAACAGGGCCTAAGTTTTTCACCCCTCCACTTT
CASKEQGLSFSPLHF
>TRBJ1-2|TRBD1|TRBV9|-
TGTGCCAGCAGCGTCCGGAGGGACAGGGAAAGCTATGGCTACACCTTC
CASSVRRDRESYGYTF
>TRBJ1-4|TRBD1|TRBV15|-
TGTGCCACCAGCGGGGACAGGGGAACTAATGAAAAACTGTTTTTT
CATSGDRGTNEKLFF
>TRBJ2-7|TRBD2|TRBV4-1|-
TGCGCCAGCAGCCAAGAGGAGCGGGGCTACGAGCAGTACTTC
CASSQEERGYEQYF
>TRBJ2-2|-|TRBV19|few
TGTGCCAGTAGTATTTCCGGGGTCCGGGAGCTGTTTTTT
CASSISGVRELFF
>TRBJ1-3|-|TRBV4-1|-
TGCGCCAGCAGCCCGATGACAGGATACTCTGGAAACACCATATATTTT
CASSPMTGYSGNTIYF
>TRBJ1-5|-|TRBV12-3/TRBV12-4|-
TGTGCCAGCAGTGGGGGAGGTCATCAGCCCCAGCATTTT
CASSGGGHQPQHF
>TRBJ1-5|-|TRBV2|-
TGTGCCAGCAATTGGCGGCAGAGCAATCAGCCCCAGCATTTT
CASNWRQSNQPQHF
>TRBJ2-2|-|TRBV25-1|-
TGTGCCAGCACGCAGGGGACCGGGGAGCTGTTTTTT
CASTQGTGELFF
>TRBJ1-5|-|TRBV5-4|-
TGTGCCAGCAGCTTTGATGGGGGCCTTCAGCCCCAGCATTTT
CASSFDGGLQPQHF
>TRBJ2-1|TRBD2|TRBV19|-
TGTGCCAGTAGTATGACGGGGGGCTCCTACAATGAGCAGTTCTTC
CASSMTGGSYNEQFF
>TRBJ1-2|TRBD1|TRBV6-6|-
TGTGCCAGCAGTTACTCGATAGGGGGCAGTTATGGCTACACCTTC
CASSYSIGGSYGYTF
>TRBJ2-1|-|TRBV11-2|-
TGTGCCAGCAGCTTCCTCGGGAGTAATGAGCAGTTCTTC
CASSFLGSNEQFF
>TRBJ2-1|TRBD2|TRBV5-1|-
TGCGCCAGCAGCCTATACCCGGGACTACGTTCGGGTGAGCAGTTCTTC
CASSLYPGLRSGEQFF
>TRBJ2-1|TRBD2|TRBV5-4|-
TGTGCCAGCAGCCCAGGACTAGCGGAATACAATGAGCAGTTCTTC
CASSPGLAEYNEQFF
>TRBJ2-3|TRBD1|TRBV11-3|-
TGTGCCAGCAGCAAGGGGACAGGGGGCACAGATACGCAGTATTTT
CASSKGTGGTDTQYF
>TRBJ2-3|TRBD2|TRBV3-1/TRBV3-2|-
TGTGCCAGCGATCAGGGGCTAGCGGGGGATACGCAGTATTTT
CASDQGLAGDTQYF
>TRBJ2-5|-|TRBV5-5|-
TGTGCCAGCAGCGTGTATAGGGGAGGCGAGACCCAGTACTTC
CASSVYRGGETQYF
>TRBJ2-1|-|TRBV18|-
TGTGCCAGCTCAGCATTACAGGGAGATGAGCAGTTCTTC
CASSALQGDEQFF
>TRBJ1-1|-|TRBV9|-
TGTGCCACCTCAAAAACAGGGAGCGGTGAAGCTTTCTTT
CATSKTGSGEAFF
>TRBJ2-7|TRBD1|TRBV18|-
TGTGCCAGCTCCGGGACAGGGGGTAGCTCCTACGAGCAGTACTTC
CASSGTGGSSYEQYF
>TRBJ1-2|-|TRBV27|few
TGTGCCAGCAGTTCCGGAGAGGGGGGGCTCTCGGGCTATGGCTACACCTTC
CASSSGEGGLSGYGYTF
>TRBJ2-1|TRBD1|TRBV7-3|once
TGTGCCAGCAGCCGACAGGGGACGCCCAATGAGCAGTTCTTC
CASSRQGTPNEQFF
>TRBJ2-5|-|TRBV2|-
TGTGCCAGCAGTGATTTGGGACTTGGACAAGAGACCCAGTACTTC
CASSDLGLGQETQYF
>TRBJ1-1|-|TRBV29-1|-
TGCAGCGTTGTAGTAAGGGAGTCCACTGAAGCTTTCTTT
CSVVVRESTEAFF
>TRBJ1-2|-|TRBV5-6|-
TGTGCCAGCAGCTTGGACCCAGGGGAGCATGGCTACACCTTC
CASSLDPGEHGYTF
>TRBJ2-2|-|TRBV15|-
TGTGCCACCAGCAGGTCACCGGGTCTCAGCGTAGGGGAGCTGTTTTTT
CATSRSPGLSVGELFF
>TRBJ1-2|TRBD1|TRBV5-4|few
TGTGCCAGCAGCTCCGGGACAGGGGGCTACTATGGCTACACCTTC
CASSSGTGGYYGYTF
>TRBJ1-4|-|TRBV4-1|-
TGCGCCAGCAGCCGTTGGCGGGGTGAAAAACTGTTTTTT
CASSRWRGEKLFF
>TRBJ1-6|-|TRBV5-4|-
TGTGCCAGCAGATCACAGGGCATTCTGAACTCACCCCTCCACTTT
CASRSQGILNSPLHF
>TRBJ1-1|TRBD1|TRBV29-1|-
TGCAGCGCCCCAGAGGGGGGGACAGGGGGAACTGAAGCTTTCTTT
CSAPEGGTGGTEAFF
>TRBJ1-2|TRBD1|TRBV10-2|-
TGCGCCAGCAGCAGACAGGGACCGAACTATGGCTACACCTTC
CASSRQGPNYGYTF
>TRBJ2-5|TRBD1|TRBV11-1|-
TGTGCCAGCAGCTCGACAGGGATCGAGACCCAGTACTTC
CASSSTGIETQYF
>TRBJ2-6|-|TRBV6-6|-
TGTGCCAGCAGTCCCGGTGGGGGGGCTAATGGGGCCAACGTCCTGACTTTC
CASSPGGGANGANVLTF
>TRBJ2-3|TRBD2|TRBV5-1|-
TGCGCCAGCAGCTTGGCCTCCTCCGGGGGGGCGGAAGATACGCAGTATTTT
CASSLASSGGAEDTQYF
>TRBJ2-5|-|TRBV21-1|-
TGTGCCAGCAGCAAAGTGGAGGACAGGTCCTACAACCAAGAGACCCAGTACTTC
CASSKVEDRSYNQETQYF
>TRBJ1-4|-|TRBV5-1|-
TGCGCCAGCAGCTCCCAGACAGTTACAACTAATGAAAAACTGTTTTTT
CASSSQTVTTNEKLFF